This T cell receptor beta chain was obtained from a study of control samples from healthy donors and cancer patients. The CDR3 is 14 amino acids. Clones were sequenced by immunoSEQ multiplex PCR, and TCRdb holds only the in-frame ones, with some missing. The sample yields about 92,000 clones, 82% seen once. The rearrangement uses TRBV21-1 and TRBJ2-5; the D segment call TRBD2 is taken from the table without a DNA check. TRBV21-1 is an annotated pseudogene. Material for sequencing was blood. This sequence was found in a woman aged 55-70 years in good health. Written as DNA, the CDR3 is TGTGCCAGCAGCAGAGTTCCTAGCGAAGAGACCCAGTACTTC. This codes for CASSRVPSEETQYF.